The clone carrying this TCR beta chain was seen only a few times. Antigen unknown. The CDR3 contains 13 residues. Trimming left V 2 bases short and J 5 bases short, with 9 bases between. The germline V gene has CDR1 ENHRY and CDR2 SYGVKD. Profiling that covered TCR beta VDJ and CDR3 relied on genomic DNA as its template. MiXCR, applied by TCRdb to the reads, yields one record per CDR3 protein. Among 250,000 to 350,000 distinct CDR3 sequences listed, 56% were seen once. This entry is derived from a study of CD8+CD57+ T cells in acquired aplastic anemia. Looking at the study overall: DNA from sorted CD4+ and CD8+ cells averaged around 3.2 ug. General study findings and limits: A set of around 30 CD8+ CDR3 sequences was shared between patients and controls, and these sequences appeared highly expressed in patients.

The receptor's source is a human donor with severe aplastic anemia or a healthy control (not recorded which). Input material: sorted CD4+, CD8+, or CD8+CD57+ T cells (not recorded which) from PBMCs. This chain uses TRBV10-3 with TRBJ1-2; possible D gene TRBD1, 6 bases. The CDR3 sequence is CAISEAGVYGYTF. The CDR3 DNA is TGTGCCATCAGTGAGGCAGGGGTTTATGGCTACACCTTC.